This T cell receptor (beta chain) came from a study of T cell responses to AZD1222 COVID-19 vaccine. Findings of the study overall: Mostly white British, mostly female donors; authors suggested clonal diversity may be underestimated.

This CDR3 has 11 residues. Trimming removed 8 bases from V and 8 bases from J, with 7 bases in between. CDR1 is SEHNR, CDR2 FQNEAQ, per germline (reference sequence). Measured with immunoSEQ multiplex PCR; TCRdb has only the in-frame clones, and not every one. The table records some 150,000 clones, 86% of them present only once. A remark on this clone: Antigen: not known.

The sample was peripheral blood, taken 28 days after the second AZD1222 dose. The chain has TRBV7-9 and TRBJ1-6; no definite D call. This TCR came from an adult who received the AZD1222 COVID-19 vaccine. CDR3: CASGGDSPLHF. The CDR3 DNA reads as TGTGCCAGCGGCGGTGATTCACCCCTCCACTTT.